This T cell receptor (beta chain) originates from a study of blood T cell repertoires in COVID-19. This clone occurred a few times. V lost 5 bases and J lost 8; bases outside the gene matches: 11. This CDR3 contains 16 residues. Germline V gene lookup returns CDR1 SEHNR and CDR2 FQNEAQ (reference sequence). Profiled with immunoSEQ multiplex PCR; TCRdb holds only in-frame clones, not every one. The sample contains 200,000 to 300,000 clones, about 82% of which appear only once. The sequence was obtained from an elderly man with acute or convalescent COVID-19. This sequence joins TRBV7-9 and TRBJ1-4, with 10 nucleotides matching TRBD1. The sequenced sample was peripheral blood. The CDR3 nucleotides read TGTGCCAGCAGCCCCTCGACAGGGGGCGGTTTGGAAAAACTGTTTTTT. Translating gives CASSPSTGGGLEKLFF. Combining the CDR3 with reference TRBV7-9 and TRBJ1-4 gives the whole variable domain DTGVSQNPRHKITKRGQNVTFRCDPISEHNRLYWYRQTLGQGPEFLTYFQNEAQLEKSRLLSDRFSAERPKGSFSTLEIQRTEQGDSAMYLCASSPSTGGGLEKLFFGSGTQLSVL.